The rows below give T cell receptor beta chains drawn from one sample of a study of human T cells and chemical hapten exposure. One entry per CDR3 protein results from TCRdb running MiXCR on the RACE reads. The sample consists of some 70,000 distinct CDR3 sequences, roughly 9.8% of them appearing once. The input for sequencing was whole blood, taken in connection with sensitization to the hapten diphenylcyclopropenone (DPC). These receptors all come from a woman between 45 and 60 years old with alopecia areata. Some clones in this sample may be carry-over from other donors' samples. The CDR3 runs from the conserved cysteine through the conserved F or W. A D gene is named only where the DNA matches it firmly. Where a row states a size, it is once, few, many or the class of an expanded clone; other rows omit it.

abundance	v_gene	j_gene	d_gene	CDR3aa	CDR3nt
many	TRBV20-1	TRBJ1-5	NA	CSARDLRLGQPQHF	TGCAGTGCTAGAGATTTGCGGCTTGGCCAGCCCCAGCATTTT
few	TRBV3-1	TRBJ2-7	TRBD1	CASTQSRDRGRRASNEQYF	TGTGCCAGCACCCAAAGCCGGGACAGGGGAAGGAGGGCCTCCAACGAGCAGTACTTC
many	TRBV7-3	TRBJ2-3	TRBD2	CASSSQAGVVGDTQYF	TGTGCCAGCAGCTCCCAGGCGGGAGTGGTGGGGGATACGCAGTATTTT
NA	TRBV18	TRBJ1-2	NA	CASSPIQEPGSYGYTF	TGTGCCAGCTCACCTATTCAGGAACCCGGTAGCTATGGCTACACCTTC
many	TRBV28	TRBJ2-7	TRBD2	CASSQASGGSYEQYF	TGTGCCAGCAGTCAAGCTAGCGGGGGTTCCTACGAGCAGTACTTC
NA	TRBV7-2	TRBJ1-1	NA	CASSRDWNTEAFF	TGTGCCAGCAGCCGGGACTGGAACACTGAAGCTTTCTTT
few	TRBV7-6	TRBJ2-7	TRBD2	CASSPGTSGGEYF	TGTGCCAGCAGCCCAGGGACTAGCGGGGGGGAGTACTTC
NA	TRBV29-1	TRBJ2-7	NA	CSVEVLGEQYF	TGCAGCGTTGAAGTCCTAGGGGAGCAGTACTTC
many	TRBV7-6	TRBJ2-1	NA	CASSLKDSHNEQFF	TGTGCCAGCAGCTTAAAAGACAGTCACAATGAGCAGTTCTTC
NA	TRBV19	TRBJ1-5	NA	CASSIAGGPNQPQHF	TGTGCCAGTAGTATAGCTGGGGGGCCCAATCAGCCCCAGCATTTT
few	TRBV7-6	TRBJ2-3	TRBD2	CASSSGTTSPDTQYF	TGTGCCAGCAGCTCCGGGACTACCTCTCCCGATACGCAGTATTTT
NA	TRBV7-2	TRBJ2-7	NA	CASSSLNEQYF	TGTGCCAGCAGCTCCCTCAACGAGCAGTACTTC
NA	TRBV28	TRBJ2-7	TRBD2	CASSYKRGAYEQYF	TGTGCCAGCTCCTATAAGCGGGGGGCCTACGAGCAGTACTTC
NA	TRBV28	TRBJ2-5	NA	CASSGGAETQYF	TGTGCCAGTTCAGGGGGGGCGGAGACCCAGTACTTC
once	TRBV7-9	TRBJ2-7	NA	CASSPPRGHGTDEQYF	TGTGCCAGCAGCCCCCCGCGGGGGCATGGGACCGACGAGCAGTACTTC
NA	TRBV3-1	TRBJ1-2	NA	CASSQDMNFPAF	TGTGCCAGCAGCCAAGATATGAATTTTCCCGCCTTC
NA	TRBV27	TRBJ1-4	TRBD1	CASSLRTGIEKLFF	TGTGCCAGCAGTTTGAGGACAGGGATAGAAAAACTGTTTTTT
many	TRBV5-4	TRBJ2-7	TRBD2	CASSFHLAASSYEQYF	TGTGCCAGCAGCTTTCATCTAGCGGCGAGCTCCTACGAGCAGTACTTC
many	TRBV29-1	TRBJ2-1	NA	CSVSSHNEQFF	TGCAGCGTTAGCAGTCACAATGAGCAGTTCTTC
few	TRBV20-1	TRBJ1-4	NA	CSAGGGAGF	TGCAGTGCCGGAGGGGGGGCCGGCTTT
many	TRBV18	TRBJ2-7	NA	CASSPPRALVSDEQYF	TGTGCCAGCTCACCACCGCGTGCACTAGTGTCGGACGAGCAGTACTTC
few	TRBV11-2	TRBJ2-1	TRBD2	CASSLVLRTSGYNEQFF	TGTGCCAGCAGCTTAGTTCTCCGGACTAGCGGGTACAATGAGCAGTTCTTC
many	TRBV29-1	TRBJ2-7	NA	CSVVAPGEQYF	TGCAGCGTTGTTGCCCCGGGGGAGCAGTACTTC
NA	TRBV10-3	TRBJ2-7	NA	CAISERYEQYF	TGTGCCATCAGTGAACGGTACGAGCAGTACTTC
NA	TRBV7-9	TRBJ1-1	TRBD1	CASSIGTGNTEAFF	TGTGCCAGCAGCATCGGGACAGGGAACACTGAAGCTTTCTTT
few	TRBV10-3	TRBJ2-2	TRBD2	CAISSGLAGASNTGELFF	TGTGCCATCAGCTCCGGACTAGCGGGAGCTTCGAACACCGGGGAGCTGTTTTTT
NA	TRBV7-2	TRBJ2-1	TRBD2	CASSLMRREFGNEQFF	TGTGCCAGCAGCTTAATGCGGCGGGAGTTTGGGAATGAGCAGTTCTTC
NA	TRBV24-1	TRBJ2-1	TRBD1	CATSPTGSSYNEQFF	TGTGCCACCAGCCCGACAGGGAGCTCCTACAATGAGCAGTTCTTC
many	TRBV29-1	TRBJ2-1	TRBD1	CSGDRDSSYNEQFF	TGCAGCGGTGACCGGGACAGCTCCTACAATGAGCAGTTCTTC
NA	TRBV28	TRBJ1-1	NA	CASTRRQGLGTEAFF	TGTGCCAGCACCCGACGGCAGGGGCTGGGGACTGAAGCTTTCTTT
many	TRBV19	TRBJ2-1	NA	CATSRSSYNEQFF	TGTGCCACGAGCAGGTCATCCTACAATGAGCAGTTCTTC
many	TRBV7-9	TRBJ2-7	NA	CASSLSPSYEQYF	TGTGCCAGCAGCTTATCTCCCTCCTACGAGCAGTACTTC
many	TRBV5-1	TRBJ1-5	TRBD1	CASSLGTGTGNQPQHF	TGCGCCAGCAGCTTGGGTACCGGGACAGGGAATCAGCCCCAGCATTTT
NA	TRBV6-5	TRBJ1-2	NA	CASRLRDTTNYGYTF	TGTGCCAGCAGACTCAGGGACACCACTAACTATGGCTACACCTTC
many	TRBV7-8	TRBJ2-1	NA	CASSLAVLKSNEQFF	TGTGCCAGCAGCTTAGCGGTTCTGAAATCAAATGAGCAGTTCTTC
NA	TRBV19	TRBJ2-4	TRBD1	CASSTHRDRDQNIQYF	TGTGCCAGTAGTACACACCGGGACAGGGATCAAAACATTCAGTACTTC
once	TRBV20-1	TRBJ2-3	TRBD2	CSARLAGVDTQYF	TGCAGTGCCAGACTAGCGGGAGTAGATACGCAGTATTTT